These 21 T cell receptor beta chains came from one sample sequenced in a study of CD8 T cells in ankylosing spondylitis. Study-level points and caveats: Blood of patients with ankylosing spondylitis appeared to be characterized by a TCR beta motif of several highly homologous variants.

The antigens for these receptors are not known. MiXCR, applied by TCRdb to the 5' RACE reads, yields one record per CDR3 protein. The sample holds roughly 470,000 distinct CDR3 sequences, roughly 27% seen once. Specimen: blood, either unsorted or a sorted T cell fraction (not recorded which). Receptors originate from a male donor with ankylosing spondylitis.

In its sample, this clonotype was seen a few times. CDR3 nucleotide sequence: TGTGCCAGCAGTGAGACTAGCGGGAGGGCCTTGAATGAGCAGTTCTTC. Translated: CASSETSGRALNEQFF. The chain carries TRBV6-4 and TRBJ2-1; 14 positions match TRBD2. V lost 3 bases, J lost 7 bases, and 5 bases stayed unmatched. This CDR3 is 16 amino acids long. Germline lookup yields CDR1 MRHNA and CDR2 SNTAGT.

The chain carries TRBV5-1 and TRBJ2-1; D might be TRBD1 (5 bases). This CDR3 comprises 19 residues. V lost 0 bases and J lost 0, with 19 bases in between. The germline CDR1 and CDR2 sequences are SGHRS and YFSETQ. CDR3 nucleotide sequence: TGCGCCAGCAGCTTGGACGCAGGGTATTATGAGAGCTCCTACAATGAGCAGTTCTTC. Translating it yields CASSLDAGYYESSYNEQFF.

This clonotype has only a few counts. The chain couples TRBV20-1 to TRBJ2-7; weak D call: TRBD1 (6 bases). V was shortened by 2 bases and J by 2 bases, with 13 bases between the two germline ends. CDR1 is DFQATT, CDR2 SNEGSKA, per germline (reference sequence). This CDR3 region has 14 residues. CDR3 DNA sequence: TGCAGTGCTAGATACCAGACAGGTACCTACGAGCAGTACTTC. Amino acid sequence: CSARYQTGTYEQYF.

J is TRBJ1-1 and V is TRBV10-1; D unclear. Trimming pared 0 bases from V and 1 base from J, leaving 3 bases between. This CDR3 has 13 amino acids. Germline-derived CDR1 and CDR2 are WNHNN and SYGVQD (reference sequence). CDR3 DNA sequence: TGCGCCAGCAGTGAGTCTACGAACACTGAAGCTTTCTTT. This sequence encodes CASSESTNTEAFF.

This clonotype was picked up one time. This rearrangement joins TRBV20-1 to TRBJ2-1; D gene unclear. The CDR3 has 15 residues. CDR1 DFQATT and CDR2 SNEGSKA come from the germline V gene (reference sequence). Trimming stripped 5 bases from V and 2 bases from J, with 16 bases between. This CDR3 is CSAPPSAVPYNEQFF. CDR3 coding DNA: TGCAGTGCTCCCCCCTCCGCCGTACCCTACAATGAGCAGTTCTTC.

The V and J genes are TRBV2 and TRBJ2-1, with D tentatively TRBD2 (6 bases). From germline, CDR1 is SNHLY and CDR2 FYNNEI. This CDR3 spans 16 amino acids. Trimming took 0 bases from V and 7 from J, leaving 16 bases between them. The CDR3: CASSEALPGDGNEQFF. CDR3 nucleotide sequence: TGTGCCAGCAGTGAAGCGCTTCCGGGAGATGGGAATGAGCAGTTCTTC. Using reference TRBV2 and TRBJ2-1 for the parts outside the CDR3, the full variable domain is EPEVTQTPSHQVTQMGQEVILRCVPISNHLYFYWYRQILGQKVEFLVSFYNNEISEKSEIFDDQFSVERPDGSNFTLKIRSTKLEDSAMYFCASSEALPGDGNEQFFGPGTRLTVL.

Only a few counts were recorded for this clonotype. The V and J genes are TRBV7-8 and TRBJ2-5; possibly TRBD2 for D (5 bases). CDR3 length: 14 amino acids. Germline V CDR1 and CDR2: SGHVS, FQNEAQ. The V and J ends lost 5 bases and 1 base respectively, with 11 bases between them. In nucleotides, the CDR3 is TGTGCCAGCAGCCCTCCGGGGTTCCAAGAGACCCAGTACTTC. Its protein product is CASSPPGFQETQYF.

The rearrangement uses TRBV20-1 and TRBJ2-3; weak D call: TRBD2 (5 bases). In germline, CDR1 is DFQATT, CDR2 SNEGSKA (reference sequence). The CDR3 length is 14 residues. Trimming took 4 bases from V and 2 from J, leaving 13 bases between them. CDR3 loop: CSAKSGSATDTQYF. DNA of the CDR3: TGCAGTGCTAAATCGGGGTCGGCCACAGATACGCAGTATTTT.

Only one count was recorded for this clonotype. Here the CDR3 DNA reads TGCAGTGCTGTCAGATTTGGAGAACACAGGGATGAAGCTTTCTTT. This translates into CSAVRFGEHRDEAFF. The V and J genes are TRBV20-1 and TRBJ1-1; a weak D match, TRBD1 (6 bases). Between the trimmed V and J ends, which lost 5 bases and 7 bases, there was a span of 23 bases. The CDR3 is made up of 15 amino acids. The germline V gene encodes CDR1 DFQATT and CDR2 SNEGSKA (reference sequence).

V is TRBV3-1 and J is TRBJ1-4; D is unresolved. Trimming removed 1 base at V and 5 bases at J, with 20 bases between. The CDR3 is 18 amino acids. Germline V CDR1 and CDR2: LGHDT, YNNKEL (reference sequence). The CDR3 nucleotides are TGTGCCAGCAGCCAAGGAAAAGTGCGGGCGGGCCTCAATGAAAAACTGTTTTTT. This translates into CASSQGKVRAGLNEKLFF.

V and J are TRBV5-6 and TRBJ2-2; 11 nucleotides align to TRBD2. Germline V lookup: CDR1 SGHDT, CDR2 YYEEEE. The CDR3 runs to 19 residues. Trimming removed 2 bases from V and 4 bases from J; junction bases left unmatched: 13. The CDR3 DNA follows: TGTGCCAGCAGCTTTCGGTTCCACCGACTAGCGGGACTCACCGGGGAGCTGTTTTTT. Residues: CASSFRFHRLAGLTGELFF.

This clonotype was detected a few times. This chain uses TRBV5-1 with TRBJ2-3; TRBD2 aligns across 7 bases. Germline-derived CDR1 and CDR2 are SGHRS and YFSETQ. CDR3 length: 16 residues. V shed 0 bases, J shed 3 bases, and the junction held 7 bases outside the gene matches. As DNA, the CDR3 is TGCGCCAGCAGCTTGGAACTACCCGGGGGGACAGATACGCAGTATTTT. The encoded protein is CASSLELPGGTDTQYF.

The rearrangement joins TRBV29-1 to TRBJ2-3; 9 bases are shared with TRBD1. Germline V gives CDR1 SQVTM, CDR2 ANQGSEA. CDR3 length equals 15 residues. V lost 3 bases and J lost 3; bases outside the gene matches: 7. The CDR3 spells CSVDRMGQGTDTQYF. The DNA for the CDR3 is TGCAGCGTTGACAGAATGGGACAGGGAACAGATACGCAGTATTTT.

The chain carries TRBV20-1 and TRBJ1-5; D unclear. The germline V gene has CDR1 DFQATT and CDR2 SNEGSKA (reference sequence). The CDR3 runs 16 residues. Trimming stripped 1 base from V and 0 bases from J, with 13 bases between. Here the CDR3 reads CSARAVSIYSNQPQHF. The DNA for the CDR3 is TGCAGTGCTAGAGCGGTCAGCATATATAGCAATCAGCCCCAGCATTTT.

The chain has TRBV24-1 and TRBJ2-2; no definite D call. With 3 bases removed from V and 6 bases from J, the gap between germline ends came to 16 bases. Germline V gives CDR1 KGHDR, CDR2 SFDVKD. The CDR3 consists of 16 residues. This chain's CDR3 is CATSDGVIFTAGELFF. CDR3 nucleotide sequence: TGTGCCACCAGTGATGGGGTTATCTTCACGGCCGGGGAGCTGTTTTTT.

The chain's CDR3 is CASSLYGRFNEQYV. Here the CDR3 DNA reads TGTGCCAGCAGCTTGTACGGGAGGTTCAACGAGCAGTACGTC. The chain carries TRBV5-4 and TRBJ2-7, with 7 positions matching TRBD2. V shed 1 base and J 5 bases; nucleotides not matched to a gene: 6. Germline lookup yields CDR1 SGHNT and CDR2 YYREEE (reference sequence). The CDR3 runs to 14 residues.

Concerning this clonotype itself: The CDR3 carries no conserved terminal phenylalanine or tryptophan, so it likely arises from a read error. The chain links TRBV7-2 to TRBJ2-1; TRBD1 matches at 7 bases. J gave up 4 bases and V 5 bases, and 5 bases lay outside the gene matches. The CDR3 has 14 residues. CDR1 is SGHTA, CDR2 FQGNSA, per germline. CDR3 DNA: TGTGCCAGCAGCAAGGGACAGATATACAATGAGCAGTTCCTC. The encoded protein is CASSKGQIYNEQFL.

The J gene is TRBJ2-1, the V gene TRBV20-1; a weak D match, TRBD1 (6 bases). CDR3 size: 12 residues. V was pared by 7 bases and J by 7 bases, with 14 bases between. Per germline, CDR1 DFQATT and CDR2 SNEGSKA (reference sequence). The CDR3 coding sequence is TGCAGTGTAGGGGGTAACCCTAATGAGCAGTTCTTC. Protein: CSVGGNPNEQFF.

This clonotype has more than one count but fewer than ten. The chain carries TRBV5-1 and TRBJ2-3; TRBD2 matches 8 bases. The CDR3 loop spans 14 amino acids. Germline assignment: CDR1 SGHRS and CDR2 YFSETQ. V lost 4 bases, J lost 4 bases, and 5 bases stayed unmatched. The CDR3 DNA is TGCGCCAGCAGCCACCAGCGGGAGTCAGATACGCAGTATTTT. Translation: CASSHQRESDTQYF. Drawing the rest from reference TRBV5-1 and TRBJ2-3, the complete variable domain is KAGVTQTPRYLIKTRGQQVTLSCSPISGHRSVSWYQQTPGQGLQFLFEYFSETQRNKGNFPGRFSGRQFSNSRSEMNVSTLELGDSALYLCASSHQRESDTQYFGPGTRLTVL.

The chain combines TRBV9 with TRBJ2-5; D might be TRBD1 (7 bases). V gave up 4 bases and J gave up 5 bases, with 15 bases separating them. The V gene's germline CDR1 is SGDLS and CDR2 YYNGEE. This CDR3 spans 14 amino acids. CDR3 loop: CASSTTTGRETQYF. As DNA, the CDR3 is TGTGCCAGCAGCACAACGACAGGGAGGGAGACCCAGTACTTC.

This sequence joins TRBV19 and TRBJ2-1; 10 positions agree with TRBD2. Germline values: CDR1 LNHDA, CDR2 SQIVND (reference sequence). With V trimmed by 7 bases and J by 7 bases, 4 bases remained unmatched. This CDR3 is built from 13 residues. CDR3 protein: CASKLAGTNEQFF. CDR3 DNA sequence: TGTGCCAGTAAACTAGCGGGAACTAATGAGCAGTTCTTC.